Listed here are 5 T cell receptor beta chains from one sample, sequenced in a study of shared clonotypes between healthy human individuals. Sequencing used immunoSEQ multiplex PCR; TCRdb keeps in-frame clones, though not all of them. The repertoire has about 1.1 million clones, 75% to 85% of them found once; the top ten carry roughly 0.61%. The source material was memory CD4+ T cells from PBMCs. Noted subset: CD45RA-negative fraction. All receptors come from a man between 18 and 29 years old in good health. Some clones in this sample may be carry-over from other donors' samples.

This chain connects TRBV7-2 to TRBJ2-1; 7 positions match TRBD2. CDR1 is SGHTA, CDR2 FQGNSA, per germline. The junction had 9 bases not matched to a gene; V was cut back by 5 bases and J by 2 bases. CDR3 length equals 16 residues. The CDR3: CASSLQAGLAYNEQFF. In DNA, the CDR3 is TGTGCCAGCAGCCTTCAAGCGGGACTCGCCTACAATGAGCAGTTCTTC. The full variable domain, completed using reference TRBV7-2 and TRBJ2-1, is GAGVSQSPSNKVTEKGKDVELRCDPISGHTALYWYRQSLGQGLEFLIYFQGNSAPDKSGLPSDRFSAERTGGSVSTLTIQRTQQEDSAVYLCASSLQAGLAYNEQFFGPGTRLTVL.

This clone was counted a single time. The chain combines TRBV7-3 with TRBJ1-3; D is undetermined. Trimming took 5 bases from V and 4 from J, leaving 12 bases between them. Per germline, CDR1 SGHTA and CDR2 FQGTGA. CDR3 size: 14 residues. The CDR3 DNA is TGTGCCAGCAGCCCCACACTCCAGGGAAACACCATATATTTT. Translating gives CASSPTLQGNTIYF.

J is TRBJ1-5 and V is TRBV28; 8 bases are a match to TRBD1. The CDR3 sequence is 15 residues long. Losses at the gene ends were 7 bases for V and 3 bases for J; bases not matched to a gene: 8. Germline V gene lookup returns CDR1 MDHEN and CDR2 SYDVKM. The CDR3 sequence is CASNMNRGVNQPQHF. As DNA, the CDR3 is TGTGCCAGCAACATGAACAGGGGGGTCAATCAGCCCCAGCATTTT.

This sequence joins TRBV5-1 and TRBJ2-7; D not resolved. The CDR3 loop spans 14 amino acids. The V end was cut by 0 bases, the J end by 1 base, with 8 bases between. Germline-derived CDR1 and CDR2 are SGHRS and YFSETQ. The chain's CDR3 is CASSLGEVSYEQYF. The CDR3 DNA sequence: TGCGCCAGCAGCTTGGGAGAGGTATCCTACGAGCAGTACTTC.

The gene calls are TRBV5-1 and TRBJ2-7, with D possibly matching TRBD2 (5 bases). This CDR3 comprises 14 residues. CDR1 SGHRS and CDR2 YFSETQ come from the germline V gene. Trimming removed 1 base from V and 5 bases from J, with 13 bases in between. The CDR3 DNA reads TGCGCCAGCAGCTTGATGAGAGGGCTTGACGAGCAGTACTTC. It encodes CASSLMRGLDEQYF.